The next 27 T cell receptor beta chains were all read from a single sample in a study of blood T cell repertoires in COVID-19. Here immunoSEQ multiplex PCR was the method, and the copy in TCRdb shows in-frame clones only, minus some. The table lists around 500,000 clones, more than 85% of them singletons. Material: PBMCs or T cells enriched from blood (not recorded which). The receptors derive from a woman in her fifties or sixties who had recovered from COVID-19.

This clone was found a few times. This sequence joins TRBV24-1 and TRBJ1-2; TRBD1 matches at 9 bases. Germline V gives CDR1 KGHDR, CDR2 SFDVKD. V shed 6 bases, J shed 7 bases, and the junction held 8 bases outside the gene matches. The CDR3 has 14 residues. In DNA form, the CDR3 reads TGTGCCACCAGTATAACAGGGGGCGCGGGTGGCTACACCTTC. Amino acid sequence: CATSITGGAGGYTF.

This chain links TRBV5-1 with TRBJ1-2, with D perhaps TRBD1 (6 bases). The germline V and J ends were trimmed by 4 bases and 4 bases, with 11 bases remaining between them. Germline V gene sequence: CDR1 SGHRS, CDR2 YFSETQ. This CDR3 is 13 amino acids long. Here the CDR3 DNA reads TGCGCCAGCAGCAAGGACAGTCTCTATGGCTACACCTTC. The encoded protein is CASSKDSLYGYTF. Using reference TRBV5-1 and TRBJ1-2 for the parts outside the CDR3, the full variable domain is KAGVTQTPRYLIKTRGQQVTLSCSPISGHRSVSWYQQTPGQGLQFLFEYFSETQRNKGNFPGRFSGRQFSNSRSEMNVSTLELGDSALYLCASSKDSLYGYTFGSGTRLTVV.

The chain carries TRBV6-5 and TRBJ1-2; D possibly corresponds to TRBD1 (5 bases). Germline CDR1 is MNHEY and CDR2 is SVGAGI. The CDR3 consists of 15 residues. V was shortened by 2 bases and J by 2 bases, with 12 bases between the two germline ends. The CDR3 spells CASSYTTGTNYGYTF. The DNA of the CDR3 is TGTGCCAGCAGTTACACTACAGGCACCAACTATGGCTACACCTTC.

DNA of the CDR3: TGTGCCAGCAGTTACGGTACGGCGGTAGATACGCAGTATTTT. Translation: CASSYGTAVDTQYF. This chain links TRBV6-5 with TRBJ2-3; D is uncertain. Germline CDR1 MNHEY, CDR2 SVGAGI. Trimming took 2 bases from V and 5 from J, leaving 11 bases between them. The CDR3 has 14 amino acids.

This clone was seen more than once but under ten times. The chain links TRBV2 to TRBJ2-1; 11 bases fit TRBD2. J lost 15 bases, V lost 3 bases, and 7 bases had no gene match. The CDR3 is made up of 13 amino acids. The germline V gene has CDR1 SNHLY and CDR2 FYNNEI. Here the CDR3 reads CASSDWASGGLFF. In DNA, the CDR3 is TGTGCCAGCAGTGATTGGGCTAGCGGGGGGTTGTTCTTC. Drawing the rest from reference TRBV2 and TRBJ2-1, the complete variable domain is EPEVTQTPSHQVTQMGQEVILRCVPISNHLYFYWYRQILGQKVEFLVSFYNNEISEKSEIFDDQFSVERPDGSNFTLKIRSTKLEDSAMYFCASSDWASGGLFFGPGTRLTVL.

CDR3: CASSMAGSNTGELFF. In DNA, the CDR3 is TGTGCCAGTAGTATGGCAGGGTCGAACACCGGGGAGCTGTTTTTT. The chain uses TRBV19 and TRBJ2-2; the D gene is possibly TRBD1 (5 bases). The V end lost 3 bases, the J end lost 0 bases, and 8 bases lay between the germline ends. The CDR3 length is 15 residues. The germline gives CDR1 LNHDA, CDR2 SQIVND (reference sequence). The full variable domain, rest sourced from reference TRBV19 and TRBJ2-2, is DGGITQSPKYLFRKEGQNVTLSCEQNLNHDAMYWYRQDPGQGLRLIYYSQIVNDFQKGDIAEGYSVSREKKESFPLTVTSAQKNPTAFYLCASSMAGSNTGELFFGEGSRLTVL.

The chain uses TRBV4-1 and TRBJ2-7; 8 bases line up with TRBD1. V was clipped by 1 base and J by 0 bases; unmatched bases: 5. This CDR3 region has 16 residues. CDR1 is MGHRA and CDR2 is YSYEKL in the germline V gene. CDR3 DNA sequence: TGCGCCAGCAGCCAAGGGGCAGGGACAGGCTCCTACGAGCAGTACTTC. Translated: CASSQGAGTGSYEQYF.

The chain links TRBV5-1 to TRBJ1-6, with 8 bases aligning to TRBD1. This CDR3 has 16 amino acids. Per germline, CDR1 SGHRS and CDR2 YFSETQ. Losses at the gene ends were 0 bases for V and 6 bases for J; bases not matched to a gene: 5. The CDR3 DNA reads as TGCGCCAGCAGCTTGGAAGTCACAGGGGGTAATTCACCCCTCCACTTT. The encoded protein is CASSLEVTGGNSPLHF.

V is TRBV10-2 and J is TRBJ1-5, with TRBD1 as a possible D gene (5 bases). V was clipped by 4 bases and J by 2 bases, with 9 bases between them. This CDR3 contains 14 residues. Per the germline V gene, CDR1 is WSHSY and CDR2 is SAAADI. The CDR3 loop reads CASSATVGNQPQHF. For the CDR3, the DNA is TGCGCCAGCAGTGCGACAGTAGGCAATCAGCCCCAGCATTTT.

This chain links TRBV19 with TRBJ2-1, with 9 bases fitting TRBD1. Trimming cost V 5 bases and J 4 bases; bases outside gene matches: 12. The CDR3 extends over 17 amino acids. CDR1 is LNHDA, CDR2 SQIVND, per germline (reference sequence). CDR3 coding DNA: TGTGCCAGTAGTCTACGACAGGGGGGTACGGGATACAATGAGCAGTTCTTC. As protein: CASSLRQGGTGYNEQFF.

The chain uses TRBV9 and TRBJ1-1, with D possibly matching TRBD1 (6 bases). The CDR3 runs 15 residues. The ends were cut back, 0 bases at V and 4 bases at J, with 13 bases in the middle. Germline CDR1 is SGDLS and CDR2 is YYNGEE. CDR3 protein: CASSVGGQGSTEAFF. The DNA of the CDR3 is TGTGCCAGCAGCGTAGGGGGGCAGGGGAGCACTGAAGCTTTCTTT.

The chain recombines TRBV15 with TRBJ2-3; weak D call: TRBD1 (5 bases). The CDR3 sequence is 14 residues long. V was pared by 8 bases and J by 1 base, with 13 bases between. CDR1 LNHNV and CDR2 YYDKDF come from the germline V gene (reference sequence). The CDR3, as DNA: TGTGCCACCGACAGTGATGGAGGCACAGATACGCAGTATTTT. The encoded protein is CATDSDGGTDTQYF.

The genes are TRBV3-1 (or the pseudogene TRBV3-2) and TRBJ1-1; no firm D call. The CDR3 spans 13 residues. Germline V CDR1 and CDR2: LGHDT, YNNKEL (reference sequence). Deletions cut 1 base from V and 8 bases from J, with 11 bases between. CDR3 sequence: CASSQGHRSEAFF. Written as DNA, the CDR3 is TGTGCCAGCAGCCAAGGTCATAGGAGCGAAGCTTTCTTT.

Concerning this clone itself: Relative to the germline gene, one junction end is altered; a read error may explain this. The chain combines TRBV6-5 with TRBJ1-2; 8 bases line up with TRBD1. The CDR3 extends over 13 amino acids. Germline values: CDR1 MNHEY, CDR2 SVGAGI. CDR3 nucleotide sequence: TGTGCCAGCAATTACAGGGGGACCTATGGCTACACCTTC. Amino acids: CASNYRGTYGYTF.

The J gene is TRBJ1-4, the V gene TRBV6-5, with 8 bases that match TRBD1. V was clipped by 0 bases and J by 8 bases; unmatched bases: 5. Germline V gives CDR1 MNHEY, CDR2 SVGAGI. The CDR3 extends over 15 amino acids. CDR3 amino acids: CASSYSRTGLEKLFF. CDR3 nucleotides: TGTGCCAGCAGTTACTCGCGGACAGGGTTGGAAAAACTGTTTTTT.

The chain is built from TRBV3-1 (or the pseudogene TRBV3-2) and TRBJ1-2; D remains ambiguous. V shed 0 bases and J shed 4 bases, with 9 bases lying between them. This CDR3 is 14 amino acids long. Germline V gene sequence: CDR1 LGHDT, CDR2 YNNKEL (reference sequence). The CDR3 coding sequence is TGTGCCAGCAGCCAAGAGGAGGGTCGCTATGGCTACACCTTC. Amino acids: CASSQEEGRYGYTF.

This clone has a count of ten or more. V gene TRBV27 combines with J gene TRBJ1-4, with D hard to call. Germline CDR1 and CDR2: MNHEY and SMNVEV (reference sequence). This CDR3 is 12 amino acids long. Trimming removed 5 bases from V and 2 bases from J, with 3 bases in between. In DNA, the CDR3 is TGTGCCAGCAGTCGGACTAATGAAAAACTGTTTTTT. Amino acid sequence: CASSRTNEKLFF. The full variable domain, completed using reference TRBV27 and TRBJ1-4, is EAQVTQNPRYLITVTGKKLTVTCSQNMNHEYMSWYRQDPGLGLRQIYYSMNVEVTDKGDVPEGYKVSRKEKRNFPLILESPSPNQTSLYFCASSRTNEKLFFGSGTQLSVL.

V is TRBV27 and J is TRBJ1-2; TRBD1 agrees at 7 bases. CDR3 length: 14 amino acids. CDR1 is MNHEY and CDR2 is SMNVEV in the germline V gene (reference sequence). V trimming: 4 bases; J trimming: 5 bases; junction bases outside the gene matches: 7. The CDR3: CASSSPGTAYGYTF. The CDR3 coding sequence is TGTGCCAGCAGTTCGCCCGGGACAGCTTATGGCTACACCTTC.

This chain connects TRBV19 to TRBJ1-6; 7 bases are shared with TRBD1. Germline trimming cut 3 bases from V and 2 bases from J; bases unmatched to any gene: 4. Germline V gene sequence: CDR1 LNHDA, CDR2 SQIVND (reference sequence). The CDR3 contains 16 residues. The CDR3 loop is CASSIGGGAYNSPLHF. As DNA, the CDR3 is TGTGCCAGTAGTATCGGAGGGGGCGCCTATAATTCACCCCTCCACTTT.

V usage is TRBV6-4 and J usage is TRBJ2-2; TRBD2 agrees at 14 bases. The CDR3 totals 17 residues. CDR1 is MRHNA, CDR2 SNTAGT, per germline. Trimming took 4 bases from V and 3 from J; bases not matched to a gene: 4. CDR3 DNA: TGTGCCAGCAGTGGACTAGCGGGGGGGCCATACACCGGGGAGCTGTTTTTT. Residues: CASSGLAGGPYTGELFF.

V and J are TRBV27 and TRBJ1-2, with 9 bases aligning to TRBD1. The CDR3 spans 17 residues. V was clipped by 3 bases and J by 5 bases; unmatched bases: 13. In germline, CDR1 is MNHEY, CDR2 SMNVEV (reference sequence). The CDR3, as DNA: TGTGCCAGCAGTTTCGGGACAGGGAGCCCCGACCGTTATGGCTACACCTTC. As protein: CASSFGTGSPDRYGYTF.

Turning to this clone: Other DNA sequences in the sample encode the same CDR3. V gene TRBV18 combines with J gene TRBJ2-7, with TRBD1 matching 11 bases. The CDR3 loop spans 15 amino acids. J lost 2 bases, V lost 3 bases, and 3 bases had no gene match. Germline V gives CDR1 KGHSH, CDR2 LQKENI. CDR3 in DNA: TGTGCCAGCTCACCGGGACAGGGGGGCACCTACGAGCAGTACGTC. Protein: CASSPGQGGTYEQYV.

In nucleotides, the CDR3 is TGTGCCAGCAGTTTAAGGGGGGGCGAGTATCAGCCCCAGCATTTT. Its protein product is CASSLRGGEYQPQHF. The rearrangement joins TRBV6-2 or TRBV6-3 to TRBJ1-5; a possible D gene is TRBD1 (6 bases). The CDR3 runs 15 residues. Germline V CDR1 and CDR2: MNHEY, SVGEGT. The ends were cut back, 4 bases at V and 5 bases at J, with 15 bases in the middle.

The chain combines TRBV4-2 with TRBJ1-5; TRBD1 matches at 8 bases. Trimming removed 1 base from V and 4 bases from J; junction bases left unmatched: 6. CDR3 length: 16 amino acids. Germline V gene sequence: CDR1 LGHNA, CDR2 YNFKEQ. The CDR3 is CASSQVQGVRNQPQHF. The CDR3 DNA is TGTGCCAGCAGCCAAGTACAGGGGGTGAGGAATCAGCCCCAGCATTTT.

The genes are TRBV7-2 and TRBJ2-2, with TRBD2 matching over 14 bases. Germline CDR1 and CDR2: SGHTA and FQGNSA. This CDR3 is 19 amino acids long. J was trimmed by 3 bases and V by 6 bases; bases with no gene match: 12. The CDR3 nucleotides are TGTGCCAGCAGGTCCGGGACTAGCGGGGGTCCCTATTACACCGGGGAGCTGTTTTTT. It is translated as CASRSGTSGGPYYTGELFF.

V usage is TRBV6-5 and J usage is TRBJ1-1, with D possibly TRBD1 on 6 matching bases. Trimming took 5 bases from V and 0 from J, leaving 10 bases between them. Germline V gene lookup returns CDR1 MNHEY and CDR2 SVGAGI. The length of the CDR3 is 14 residues. The CDR3 region is CASSHQGMNTEAFF. DNA for the CDR3: TGTGCCAGCAGTCATCAGGGGATGAACACTGAAGCTTTCTTT.

The V and J genes are TRBV13 and TRBJ1-3, with 8 nucleotides matching TRBD1. CDR1 and CDR2 (germline): PRHDT, FYEKMQ (reference sequence). J was trimmed by 4 bases and V by 5 bases; bases with no gene match: 13. The length of the CDR3 is 17 residues. The CDR3 DNA is TGTGCCAGCAGCCCCCAACGGCAGGGGGCTAGAGGAAACACCATATATTTT. It is translated as CASSPQRQGARGNTIYF. Variable domain in full (rest from reference TRBV13 and TRBJ1-3): AAGVIQSPRHLIKEKRETATLKCYPIPRHDTVYWYQQGPGQDPQFLISFYEKMQSDKGSIPDRFSAQQFSDYHSELNMSSLELGDSALYFCASSPQRQGARGNTIYFGEGSWLTVV.